Reported below is one T cell receptor (beta chain). This clonotype was recorded once. What antigen it recognizes has not been identified. One base away there is no much larger clone; base qualities are not given. These data originate in a study of blood T cells in healthy people across ages (dated by TCRdb to about 2015). Notes on the research overall: Template switching captured roughly one uniquely barcoded TCR beta cDNA molecule per two T cells in model experiments. The donors were split into four age groups: young (average around 17 years), middle-aged (over 35), aged (about 56) and long-lived (under 85). Using deep sequencing normalized with unique cDNA molecular identifiers, the study measured how TCR beta repertoire diversity changes with age. To avoid experimental bias, donors of different ages were randomly spread across the sequencing lanes. Using the same blood draw, the study looked at two additional independent replicas of 1 million unique cDNA reads for two donors, one aged 18 to 29 and the other aged 80 or older.

The method was 5' RACE. TCRdb lists the instrument as Illumina HiSeq 2500. The second PCR ran for roughly 7 to 12 cycles and used a J-beta primer mix along with a sample-barcoded 5' primer. A template-switch 5' adaptor carrying 12 random nucleotides introduced a unique molecular identifier onto each TCR beta cDNA molecule. At least 2.5 million CDR3-containing paired-end reads were obtained from each sample. First-strand cDNA was synthesized from all RNA with the Mint cDNA synthesis kit, primed by a TRBC-specific oligonucleotide. Following uracil-DNA glycosylase treatment, a first 18-cycle PCR with universal primers M1SS and BC2_uni_R was performed on all cDNA. In the original analysis: For normalization, 1 million high-quality reads, each with a distinct molecular identifier, were randomly selected from each sample. Reads with shared molecular identifiers were discarded instead of being binned into consensus sequences. MiTCR, set to a Q25 quality threshold and the strictest error-elimination algorithm, was used for CDR3 identification, clonotype clustering and error correction. Lower-bound total TCR beta diversity was estimated with a nonparametric unseen species model using Euler transformation. TCRdb passed the public sequencing reads through fastp at Q25 and MiXCR, retaining productive beta sequences. Every CDR3 protein is listed once, alongside the most common genes and DNA of its rows. TCRdb, not the original authors, processed these V and J calls. A total of roughly 730,000 distinct CDR3 sequences appear in this sample, roughly 50% of them only once. The leading ten clones occupy roughly 25% of the sample.

Broader findings and caveats from the paper: Estimates of total diversity from one million sequenced T cells were regarded as lower bounds and underestimates. The CMV infection status of donors was not known, potentially confounding age-related changes in expanded clonotypes. Compared with the aged group, more naive CD4+ T cells, fewer expanded clones and increased TCR diversity were shown by the long-lived group, suggesting age selection. Because profiling used bulk unsorted PBMCs, naive and antigen-experienced compartments could not be compared conclusively. As age increased, observed TCR beta diversity per million T cells dropped in a roughly linear way, and a significant reduction was already evident by age about 36. A strong correlation was found between observed TCR beta diversity and the percentage of naive T cells measured by flow cytometry.

Cut back by 1 base and 9 bases, the V and J ends lie 19 bases apart. CDR3 length: 15 amino acids, cysteine to phenylalanine. The DNA shown is the 45-base CDR3, in frame from base 1. The germline V gene (reference sequence) yields DFQATT for CDR1 and SNEGSKA for CDR2. The 35 to 40 donors, aged about 6 to 95 years, were systemically healthy Caucasian individuals from Russia. Roughly 10 milliliters of peripheral blood were collected from each donor into EDTA-treated Vacutainer tubes. Ficoll-Paque density-gradient centrifugation was used to isolate PBMCs, with at least 6.5 million obtained per sample. Trizol reagent was used to extract total RNA from PBMCs, with at least 5 micrograms per sample. For every donor, flow cytometry on a PBMC aliquot measured the percentage of naive CD45RAhigh/CD27high T cells.

The sample was blood. The clonotype comes from a middle-aged man in good health. The chain couples TRBV20-1 to TRBJ2-1; the D assignment is uncertain and may be TRBD1 or TRBD2, with 5 bases supporting each. The DNA reads as follows: TGCAGTGCTAGAGTGGTGGGGCAGGGAGTGGGTGAGCAGTTCTTC. This codes for CSARVVGQGVGEQFF.